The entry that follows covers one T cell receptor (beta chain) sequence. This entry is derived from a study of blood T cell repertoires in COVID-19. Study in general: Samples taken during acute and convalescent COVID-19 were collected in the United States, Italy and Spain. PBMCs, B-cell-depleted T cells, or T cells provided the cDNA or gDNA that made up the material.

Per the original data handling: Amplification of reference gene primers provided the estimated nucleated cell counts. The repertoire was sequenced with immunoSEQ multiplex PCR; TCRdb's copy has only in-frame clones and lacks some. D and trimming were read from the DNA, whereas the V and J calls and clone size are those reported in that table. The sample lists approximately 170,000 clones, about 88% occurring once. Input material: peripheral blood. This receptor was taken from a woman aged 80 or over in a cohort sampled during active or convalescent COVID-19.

The CDR3 sequence is CASSYPQFGNEQFF. For the CDR3, the DNA is TGTGCCAGCAGTTACCCGCAATTCGGCAATGAGCAGTTCTTC. V gene TRBV6-2 or TRBV6-3 combines with J gene TRBJ2-1; D not resolved. Per the germline V gene, CDR1 is MNHEY and CDR2 is SVGEGT. CDR3 size: 14 residues. V was trimmed by 2 bases and J by 6 bases, leaving 11 bases between them.